The clone carrying this T cell receptor (beta chain) was detected only once. In the original workflow: Nucleated cell number was recorded as an estimate derived from reference gene primer amplification. Profiled with immunoSEQ multiplex PCR; TCRdb holds only in-frame clones, not every one. V and J calls plus clone size are reproduced from that table; the DNA served to infer D and trimming. The profile shows about 66,000 clones, just over 85% of them singletons. The CDR3 consists of 19 residues. The data originate from a study of blood T cell repertoires in COVID-19. Study background: Acute and convalescent COVID-19 specimens originated in the United States, Italy and Spain. In each case, the material was cDNA or gDNA derived from T cells, B-cell-depleted T cells, or PBMCs.

The source of this sequence is a man aged 50 to 59 with active COVID-19. The sequenced sample consisted of peripheral blood. This sequence joins TRBV21-1 and TRBJ1-3. TRBV21-1 is a known pseudogene. CDR3 loop: CASSKAPGDTIGSGNTIYF. CDR3 coding DNA: TGTGCCAGCAGCAAAGCCCCGGGAGACACGATAGGCTCTGGAAACACCATATATTTT.